This TCR beta chain was observed in a study of T-cell memory formation after mild COVID-19. V lost 5 bases and J 0 bases, leaving 7 bases between the germline ends. The CDR3 sequence is 13 residues long. This clonotype was found a few times. TCRdb itself ran the 5' RACE reads through MiXCR, one entry per CDR3 protein. The sample holds about 190,000 distinct CDR3 sequences; around 20% are singletons and the top ten take 2.4%. The sequencing input was PBMCs or a T cell subset sorted from them (not recorded which). The rearrangement joins TRBV12-3 or TRBV12-4 to TRBJ1-1; D gene ambiguous. The sequence was collected from an adult woman who had mild COVID-19 (a few samples of this study predate the infection). Cell type and time point are not known. CDR3 sequence: CASSRELNTEAFF. CDR3 coding DNA: TGTGCCAGCAGTAGGGAGTTGAACACTGAAGCTTTCTTT.